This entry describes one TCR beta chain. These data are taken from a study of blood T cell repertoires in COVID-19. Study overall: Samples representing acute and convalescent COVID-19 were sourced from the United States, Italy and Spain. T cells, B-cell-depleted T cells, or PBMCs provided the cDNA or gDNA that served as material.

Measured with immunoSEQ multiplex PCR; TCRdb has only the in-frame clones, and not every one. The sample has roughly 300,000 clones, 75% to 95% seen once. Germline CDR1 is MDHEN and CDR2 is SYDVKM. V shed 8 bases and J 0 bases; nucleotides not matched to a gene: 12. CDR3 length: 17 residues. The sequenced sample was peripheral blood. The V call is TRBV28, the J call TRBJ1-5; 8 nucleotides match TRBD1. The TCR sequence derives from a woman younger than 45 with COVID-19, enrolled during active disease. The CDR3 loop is CASEGSRGPNSNQPQHF. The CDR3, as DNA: TGTGCCAGCGAGGGATCCAGGGGGCCGAATAGCAATCAGCCCCAGCATTTT.